This T cell receptor beta chain is from a study of cytomegalovirus exposure and HLA in healthy donors. The donors belonged to the roughly 110-subject validation cohort, separate from the approximately 670-subject first cohort. CDR3 length equals 13 residues. Germline CDR1 and CDR2: SEHNR and FQNEAQ (reference sequence). The ends were cut back, 5 bases at V and 6 bases at J, with 11 bases in the middle. A remark on this clone: Its antigen is still unknown.

Study-wide findings and caveats: Clusters of TCRs from the first cohort tended to co-occur in the roughly 120 validation repertoires (as a later analysis found). Cytomegalovirus association was listed for approximately 160 TCR beta chains. The classifier, whose performance was assessed in both the original and validation cohorts, reportedly diagnosed cytomegalovirus status with high specificity and sensitivity.

The protocol was immunoSEQ multiplex PCR, while the TCRdb copy is restricted to in-frame clones and leaves out a portion. The sample carries around 130,000 clones, almost 90% recorded once. The chain couples TRBV7-9 to TRBJ2-1, with a tentative D call TRBD2 (5 bases). The clonotype originates from a man aged 30 to 45 in good health and CMV-seronegative. Sequenced input: PBMCs. The CDR3 nucleotides read TGTGCCAGCAGCCAACCGGGGAGCAATGAGCAGTTCTTC. This sequence encodes CASSQPGSNEQFF.